The sequence of this T cell receptor beta chain was determined in a study of blood T cell repertoires in COVID-19. Background on the study: Spain, Italy and the United States supplied samples that represented acute and convalescent COVID-19. T cells, B-cell-depleted T cells, or PBMCs supplied cDNA or gDNA.

The protocol was immunoSEQ multiplex PCR, while the TCRdb copy is restricted to in-frame clones and leaves out a portion. The data contain some 160,000 clones, about 80% of them singletons. The germline V gene has CDR1 GTSNPN and CDR2 SVGIG (reference sequence). The CDR3 extends over 14 amino acids. V was pared by 3 bases and J by 0 bases, with 9 bases between. Everyone who took part was 18 to 89 years old, and they came from about 25 US areas. This sequence joins TRBV30 and TRBJ1-5; D unresolved. The clonotype comes from a woman aged 55-70 years who had recovered from COVID-19. The specimen was PBMCs or T cells enriched from blood (not recorded which). CDR3 sequence (DNA): TGTGCCTGGAGGGGGAGGACTAGCAATCAGCCCCAGCATTTT. This encodes CAWRGRTSNQPQHF.